The rows below give T cell receptor beta chains drawn from one sample of a study of PD-L1 blockade in urothelial cancer. TCRdb's table, derived via immunoSEQ multiplex PCR, lists solely in-frame clones and lacks some. The table has 65,000 to 85,000 clones, more than 85% seen once. The sequences come from PBMCs, collected around atezolizumab (anti-PD-L1) treatment. All receptors derive from a woman older than 75 with urothelial cancer. Each CDR3 is given with its conserved first and last residue. Each record gives: J gene, D gene, V gene, clone size, CDR3 length, CDR3 protein, CDR3 DNA. A D gene is named only where the DNA matches it firmly. Clone size, where shown, is once, few, many, or a class for clones that have expanded.

TRBJ1-5	.	TRBV25-1	.	14	CASSLLDSNQPQHF	TGTGCCAGCAGTCTACTCGATAGCAATCAGCCCCAGCATTTT
TRBJ2-1	.	TRBV7-3	.	14	CASSFRVTYNEQFF	TGTGCCAGCAGCTTCCGGGTTACCTACAATGAGCAGTTCTTC
TRBJ2-1	TRBD2	TRBV7-9	.	16	CASSLRSGSSYNEQFF	TGTGCCAGCAGCTTAAGGAGCGGGAGCTCCTACAATGAGCAGTTCTTC
TRBJ2-1	TRBD2	TRBV30	.	15	CAWSAGLAGEVEQFF	TGTGCCTGGAGTGCGGGACTAGCGGGAGAGGTCGAGCAGTTCTTC
TRBJ2-1	TRBD1	TRBV9	.	16	CASSAPAGQANNEQFF	TGTGCCAGCAGCGCCCCGGCGGGACAGGCAAACAATGAGCAGTTCTTC
TRBJ2-2	.	TRBV2	.	15	CASSEVVIIAGELFF	TGTGCCAGCAGTGAAGTAGTTATAATCGCCGGGGAGCTGTTTTTT
TRBJ2-2	TRBD2	TRBV2	.	16	CASSARGTRNTGELFF	TGTGCCAGCAGTGCTAGGGGGACTAGAAACACCGGGGAGCTGTTTTTT
TRBJ2-5	TRBD2	TRBV6-5	.	15	CASSPPLAGVETQYF	TGTGCCAGCAGTCCCCCACTAGCGGGAGTAGAGACCCAGTACTTC
TRBJ2-7	.	TRBV9	.	15	CASSVGRGSVYEQYF	TGTGCCAGCAGCGTAGGACGGGGGAGTGTTTACGAGCAGTACTTC
TRBJ1-1	.	TRBV2	.	14	CASSEREMNTEAFF	TGTGCCAGCAGTGAAAGGGAGATGAACACTGAAGCTTTCTTT
TRBJ1-1	.	TRBV28	.	12	CASSWGGTEAFF	TGTGCCAGCAGTTGGGGGGGCACTGAAGCTTTCTTT
TRBJ2-1	.	TRBV5-6	.	13	CASSLGRDSNMFF	TGTGCCAGCAGCTTGGGCAGGGACTCCAACATGTTCTTC
TRBJ1-2	.	TRBV2	once	13	CASSESLNYGYTF	TGTGCCAGCAGTGAGAGCCTGAACTATGGCTACACCTTC
TRBJ2-2	TRBD2	TRBV5-4	.	15	CALGGALIESGELFF	TGTGCCCTCGGGGGGGCGCTTATCGAGAGCGGGGAGCTGTTTTTT
TRBJ1-1	.	TRBV6-1	.	14	CASPSGPMNTEAFF	TGTGCCAGCCCCTCAGGGCCCATGAACACTGAAGCTTTCTTT
TRBJ2-7	.	TRBV10-3	.	14	CAISGGTGSYEQYF	TGTGCCATCAGTGGCGGGACTGGCTCCTACGAGCAGTACTTC
TRBJ2-5	.	TRBV5-1	.	13	CASSRRDQETQYF	TGCGCCAGCAGCCGACGGGACCAAGAGACCCAGTACTTC
TRBJ2-7	.	TRBV6-5	.	15	CASSYSPGSAYEQYF	TGTGCCAGCAGTTACTCACCGGGATCGGCCTACGAGCAGTACTTC
TRBJ2-1	.	TRBV18	.	15	CASSPPGEKYNEQFF	TGTGCCAGCTCACCACCGGGAGAGAAGTACAATGAGCAGTTCTTC
TRBJ2-7	TRBD1	TRBV14	.	15	CASSQLPGQGHEQYF	TGTGCCAGCAGCCAGCTACCGGGACAGGGCCACGAGCAGTACTTC
TRBJ1-2	.	TRBV6-5	.	13	CASSYDNSFGYTF	TGTGCCAGCAGTTACGACAACAGCTTTGGCTACACCTTC
TRBJ2-7	TRBD2	TRBV18	.	16	CASSPRREGHSYEQYF	TGTGCCAGCTCACCAAGGCGGGAGGGCCATTCCTACGAGCAGTACTTC
TRBJ2-7	TRBD1	TRBV27	.	14	CASSFSDREYEQYF	TGTGCCAGCAGCTTTTCGGACAGGGAATACGAGCAGTACTTC
TRBJ1-1	.	TRBV6-1	.	13	CASTASLNTEAFF	TGTGCCAGCACCGCGTCCCTGAACACTGAAGCTTTCTTT
TRBJ1-2	.	TRBV19	.	13	CASSIPGSSGYTF	TGTGCCAGTAGTATCCCGGGATCGTCCGGCTACACCTTC
TRBJ2-5	.	TRBV28	.	11	CASSFAETQYF	TGTGCCAGCAGTTTTGCGGAGACCCAGTACTTC
TRBJ1-5	.	TRBV29-1	.	12	CSVGGGGQPQHF	TGCAGCGTTGGAGGCGGGGGCCAGCCCCAGCATTTT
TRBJ2-3	TRBD1	TRBV7-2	.	15	CASTRGQGNTDTQYF	TGTGCCAGCACCCGGGGACAGGGCAACACAGATACGCAGTATTTT
TRBJ1-1	TRBD1	TRBV18	.	17	CASSPLRQGIMNTEAFF	TGTGCCAGCTCACCACTTCGACAGGGGATTATGAACACTGAAGCTTTCTTT
TRBJ1-5	TRBD1	TRBV5-1	.	16	CASSLEGTGGGQPQHF	TGCGCCAGCAGCTTGGAGGGGACAGGGGGCGGTCAGCCCCAGCATTTT
TRBJ2-5	.	TRBV6-5	.	14	CASSYVGQQETQYF	TGTGCCAGCAGTTACGTTGGGCAGCAAGAGACCCAGTACTTC
TRBJ2-5	TRBD2	TRBV28	.	17	CASSLGGLAGGQETQYF	TGTGCCAGCAGTTTAGGGGGACTAGCGGGTGGCCAAGAGACCCAGTACTTC
TRBJ1-1	.	TRBV28	few	12	CASSLGATEAFF	TGTGCCAGCAGTTTAGGGGCGACAGAAGCTTTCTTT
TRBJ1-1	.	TRBV14	.	15	CASSLHPGIDTEAFF	TGTGCCAGCAGCCTCCATCCGGGGATCGACACTGAAGCTTTCTTT
TRBJ1-1	.	TRBV28	.	14	CASISLRGSTEAFF	TGTGCCAGCATCTCCCTCAGGGGAAGCACTGAAGCTTTCTTT
TRBJ2-7	TRBD1	TRBV9	.	14	CASSKTGGTYEQYF	TGTGCCAGCAGTAAGACAGGGGGAACCTACGAGCAGTACTTC
TRBJ2-7	.	TRBV28	.	14	CASSLSGAYYEQYF	TGTGCCAGCAGTTTAAGTGGAGCATACTACGAGCAGTACTTC